Shown below are 10 T cell receptor beta chains from a single sample sequenced in a study of blood T cells in healthy people across ages. A J-beta primer mix and a sample-barcoded 5' primer were used in a second PCR of about 7 to 11 cycles. TCRdb re-derived calls from the 5' RACE reads in MiXCR, one entry per CDR3 protein. The table shows over 1,500,000 distinct CDR3 sequences, with around 48% occurring only once. Sequenced input: blood. The receptors come from a woman aged 40 to 50 in good health.

Comment on this clonotype: Its ends do not fully match the called genes, so a read error is possible. CDR3 region: CAGSYYRDREYTGELFF. Here the CDR3 DNA reads TGTGCCGGCAGTTATTACCGGGACAGGGAGTACACCGGGGAGCTGTTTTTT. The V gene is TRBV6-6, the J gene TRBJ2-2; TRBD1 matches 9 bases. Looked up from germline, CDR1 is MNHNY and CDR2 is SVGAGI (reference sequence). The CDR3 is made up of 17 amino acids.

V and J are TRBV13 and TRBJ1-4; D ambiguous. The CDR3 loop spans 14 amino acids. V was pared by 2 bases and J by 7 bases, with 11 bases between. The germline CDR1 and CDR2 sequences are PRHDT and FYEKMQ (reference sequence). CDR3 sequence (DNA): TGTGCCAGCAGCTTACTCGGGGTAATTGAAAAACTGTTTTTT. It encodes CASSLLGVIEKLFF.

In the case of this clonotype: One end of the junction does not line up with germline, which may come from a read error. J is TRBJ1-1 and V is TRBV29-1; D remains unclear. The germline gives CDR1 SQVTM, CDR2 ANQGSEA. CDR3 length: 12 residues. In nucleotides, the CDR3 is TGCAGCGTTGCCCTCATGAACACTGGAGCTTTCTTT. Encoded protein: CSVALMNTGAFF.

This clonotype has more than one count but fewer than ten. J is TRBJ1-2 and V is TRBV4-1; D is uncertain. The V gene lost 0 bases and the J gene lost 1 base, with 9 bases spanning the gap. The CDR3 extends over 15 amino acids. The germline V gene has CDR1 MGHRA and CDR2 YSYEKL. The CDR3 DNA is TGCGCCAGCAGCCAAGACCGATTTGTTAACTATGGCTACACCTTC. This codes for CASSQDRFVNYGYTF.

This clonotype was observed a single time. This rearrangement joins TRBV2 to TRBJ2-3, with TRBD2 matching 7 bases. From germline, CDR1 is SNHLY and CDR2 FYNNEI. This CDR3 has 14 residues. Germline trimming cut 4 bases from V and 2 bases from J; bases unmatched to any gene: 3. CDR3: CASSGRGVTDTQYF. The CDR3 region has the DNA TGTGCCAGCAGTGGACGGGGGGTCACAGATACGCAGTATTTT.

In its sample, this clonotype was seen a few times. V gene TRBV6-5 combines with J gene TRBJ2-1, with a possible D match to TRBD2 (6 bases). Germline values: CDR1 MNHEY, CDR2 SVGAGI. The CDR3 has 14 residues. V dropped 4 bases and J dropped 3 bases, with 10 bases sitting between them. The CDR3 bases are TGTGCCAGCAGTTGGGGGGAGGTCTACAATGAGCAGTTCTTC. This encodes CASSWGEVYNEQFF.

The chain employs TRBV5-1 and TRBJ2-1, with D unresolved. This CDR3 has 12 amino acids. Trimming shortened V by 4 bases and J by 6 bases, and 8 bases separated the two germline ends. Germline V gives CDR1 SGHRS, CDR2 YFSETQ. CDR3 nucleotide sequence: TGCGCCAGCAGCCACTCAGCCAATGAGCAGTTCTTC. Translating it yields CASSHSANEQFF. The full variable domain, completed using reference TRBV5-1 and TRBJ2-1, is KAGVTQTPRYLIKTRGQQVTLSCSPISGHRSVSWYQQTPGQGLQFLFEYFSETQRNKGNFPGRFSGRQFSNSRSEMNVSTLELGDSALYLCASSHSANEQFFGPGTRLTVL.

The gene calls are TRBV4-1 and TRBJ2-2; either TRBD1 or TRBD2 may fit D (7 bases each). Trimming shortened V by 0 bases and J by 6 bases, and 14 bases separated the two germline ends. Germline V gene sequence: CDR1 MGHRA, CDR2 YSYEKL. The length of the CDR3 is 16 residues. This chain's CDR3 is CASSQDPGGVSGELFF. In DNA form, the CDR3 reads TGCGCCAGCAGCCAAGATCCAGGGGGGGTCTCCGGGGAGCTGTTTTTT.

This clonotype was seen more than once but under ten times. The DNA for the CDR3 is TGTGCCACCAGTGATTATGGGACCGGGATGACCTACGAGCAGTACTTC. Its protein is CATSDYGTGMTYEQYF. The rearrangement uses TRBV24-1 and TRBJ2-7; D assignment may be TRBD1 or TRBD2 (5 bases each). CDR1 KGHDR and CDR2 SFDVKD come from the germline V gene. The ends were cut back, 2 bases at V and 2 bases at J, with 15 bases in the middle. The CDR3 is 16 residues long.

V is TRBV4-3 and J is TRBJ2-1, with D unclear. CDR1 is LGHNA and CDR2 is YSLEER in the germline V gene. Deletions cut 4 bases from V and 0 bases from J, with 13 bases between. The CDR3 covers 16 residues. DNA for the CDR3: TGCGCCAGCAGCCCGGAACTTTACGGCTCCTACAATGAGCAGTTCTTC. Amino acids: CASSPELYGSYNEQFF.